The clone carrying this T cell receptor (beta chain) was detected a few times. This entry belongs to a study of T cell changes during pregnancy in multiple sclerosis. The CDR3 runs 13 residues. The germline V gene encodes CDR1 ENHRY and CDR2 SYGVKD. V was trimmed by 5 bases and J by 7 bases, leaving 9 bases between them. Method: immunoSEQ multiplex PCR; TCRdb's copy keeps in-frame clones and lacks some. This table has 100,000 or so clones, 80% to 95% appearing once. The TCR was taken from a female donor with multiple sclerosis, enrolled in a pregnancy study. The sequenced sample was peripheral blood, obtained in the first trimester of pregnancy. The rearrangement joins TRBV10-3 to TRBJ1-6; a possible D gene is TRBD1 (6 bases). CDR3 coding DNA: TGTGCCATCAGTCCAGGGGTAAATTCACCCCTCCACTTT. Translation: CAISPGVNSPLHF.